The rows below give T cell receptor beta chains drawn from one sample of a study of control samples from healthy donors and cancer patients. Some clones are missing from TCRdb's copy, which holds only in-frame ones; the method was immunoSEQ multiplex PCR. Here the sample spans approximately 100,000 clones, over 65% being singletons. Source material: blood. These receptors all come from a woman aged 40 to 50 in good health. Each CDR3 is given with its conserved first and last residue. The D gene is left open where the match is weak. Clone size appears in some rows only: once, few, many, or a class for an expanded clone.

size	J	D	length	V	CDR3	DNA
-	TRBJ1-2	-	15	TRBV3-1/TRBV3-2	CASSQDSLVGDGYTF	TGTGCCAGCAGCCAAGACTCTCTTGTAGGGGATGGCTACACCTTC
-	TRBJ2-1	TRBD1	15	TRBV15	CATSSRDRLYNEQFF	TGTGCCACCAGCAGCCGGGACAGACTCTACAATGAGCAGTTCTTC
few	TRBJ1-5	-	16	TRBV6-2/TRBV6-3	CASSYSGALSNQPQHF	TGTGCCAGCAGTTACTCGGGGGCCCTAAGCAATCAGCCCCAGCATTTT
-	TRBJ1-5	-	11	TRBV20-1	CSARGAVSQHF	TGCAGTGCTAGAGGGGCGGTGTCCCAGCATTTT
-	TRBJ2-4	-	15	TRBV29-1	CSVAVAAGGKDIQYF	TGCAGCGTTGCGGTGGCAGCTGGTGGGAAAGACATTCAGTACTTC
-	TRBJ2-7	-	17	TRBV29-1	CSPKPPSPGRHFYEQYF	TGCAGCCCCAAACCTCCCTCACCGGGACGGCATTTCTACGAGCAGTACTTC
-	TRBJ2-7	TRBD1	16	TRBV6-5	CASSYSAGGAFYEQYF	TGTGCCAGCAGTTACTCTGCAGGGGGCGCATTCTACGAGCAGTACTTC
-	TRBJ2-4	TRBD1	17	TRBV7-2	CASSLSRQGRAKNIQYF	TGTGCCAGCAGCTTATCAAGACAGGGGAGAGCCAAAAACATTCAGTACTTC
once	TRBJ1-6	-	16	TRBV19	CASSIDFGGRNSPLHF	TGTGCCAGTAGTATAGATTTTGGGGGGAGAAATTCACCCCTCCACTTT
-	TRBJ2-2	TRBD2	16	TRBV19	CASRVAGSANTGELFF	TGTGCCAGTAGGGTAGCGGGGTCCGCGAACACCGGGGAGCTGTTTTTT
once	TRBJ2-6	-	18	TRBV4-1	CASSQTPGQISGANVLTF	TGCGCCAGCAGCCAAACACCGGGACAAATCTCTGGGGCCAACGTCCTGACTTTC
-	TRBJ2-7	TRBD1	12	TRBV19	CASRDRGYEQYF	TGTGCCAGTAGGGACAGGGGCTACGAGCAGTACTTC
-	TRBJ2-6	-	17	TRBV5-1	CASSPPSANSGANVLTF	TGCGCCAGCAGTCCACCCAGCGCAAACTCTGGGGCCAACGTCCTGACTTTC
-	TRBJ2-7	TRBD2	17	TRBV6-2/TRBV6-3	CASSYSRTSGGTYEQYF	TGTGCCAGCAGTTACTCCCGGACTAGCGGGGGGACCTACGAGCAGTACTTC
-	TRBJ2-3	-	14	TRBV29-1	CSAEGGWRTDTQYF	TGCAGCGCCGAAGGGGGGTGGAGGACAGATACGCAGTATTTT
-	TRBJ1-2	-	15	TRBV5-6	CASSELGGQAYGYTF	TGTGCCAGCAGCGAGTTAGGGGGGCAAGCCTATGGCTACACCTTC
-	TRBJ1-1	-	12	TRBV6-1	CASSEVGGLAFF	TGTGCCAGCAGTGAAGTCGGGGGTCTCGCTTTCTTT
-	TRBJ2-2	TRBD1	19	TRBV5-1	CASSLGFGSGTGHTGELFF	TGCGCCAGCAGCTTGGGTTTTGGGTCCGGGACAGGTCACACCGGGGAGCTGTTTTTT
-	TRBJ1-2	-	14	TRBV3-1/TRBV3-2	CASSPVEAGYGYTF	TGTGCCAGCAGCCCCGTCGAGGCAGGCTATGGCTACACCTTC
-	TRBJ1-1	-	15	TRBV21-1	CASSKARDIGTEAFF	TGTGCCAGCAGCAAAGCGAGGGACATCGGCACTGAAGCTTTCTTT
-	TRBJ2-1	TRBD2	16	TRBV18	CASSPYTSAAINEQFF	TGTGCCAGCTCACCTTACACTAGCGCGGCGATCAATGAGCAGTTCTTC
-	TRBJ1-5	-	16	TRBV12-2	CASRPTPLSSNQPQHF	TGTGCAAGTCGTCCTACGCCTCTTAGTAGCAATCAGCCCCAGCATTTT
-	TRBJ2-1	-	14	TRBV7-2	CASSLEWGRNEQFF	TGTGCCAGCTCCCTCGAATGGGGCCGGAATGAGCAGTTCTTC
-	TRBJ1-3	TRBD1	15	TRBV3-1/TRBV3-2	CASSQRTGPGNTIYF	TGTGCCAGCAGCCAAAGGACAGGGCCTGGAAACACCATATATTTT
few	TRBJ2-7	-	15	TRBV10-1	CASSPALGGGNEQYF	TGCGCCAGCTCCCCCGCCCTGGGGGGTGGGAACGAGCAGTACTTC
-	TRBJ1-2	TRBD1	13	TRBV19	CASSPTGGSGYTF	TGTGCCAGTAGCCCTACAGGGGGCTCTGGCTACACCTTC
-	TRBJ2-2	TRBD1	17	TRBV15	CATSRDLQGVGSGELFF	TGTGCCACCAGCAGAGATTTGCAGGGGGTAGGATCCGGGGAGCTGTTTTTT
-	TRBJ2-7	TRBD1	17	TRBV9	CASSVGLAGQGIYEQYF	TGTGCCAGCAGCGTAGGCCTTGCGGGACAGGGGATCTACGAGCAGTACTTC
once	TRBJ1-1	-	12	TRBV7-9	CASSGLNTEAFF	TGTGCCAGCTCAGGGCTTAACACTGAAGCTTTCTTT
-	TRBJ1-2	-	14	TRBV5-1	CASSLDLENYGYTF	TGCGCCAGCAGCTTGGATCTGGAAAACTATGGCTACACCTTC
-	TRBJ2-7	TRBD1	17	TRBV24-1	CATSGQGARKGSYEQYF	TGTGCCACCAGCGGACAGGGGGCGCGTAAAGGATCCTACGAGCAGTACTTC
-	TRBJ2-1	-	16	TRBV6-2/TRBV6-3	CASSSPGERAYNEQFF	TGTGCCAGCAGTTCCCCGGGAGAGCGAGCCTACAATGAGCAGTTCTTC
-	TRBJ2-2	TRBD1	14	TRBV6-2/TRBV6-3	CASSFRQGSGELFF	TGTGCCAGCAGTTTCCGACAGGGTTCCGGGGAGCTGTTTTTT
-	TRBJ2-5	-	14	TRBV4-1	CASSQVVLIETQYF	TGCGCCAGCAGCCAAGTCGTCCTGATAGAGACCCAGTACTTC
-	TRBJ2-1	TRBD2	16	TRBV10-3	CATMASGGSSYNEQFF	TGTGCCACTATGGCTAGCGGGGGGAGTTCCTACAATGAGCAGTTCTTC
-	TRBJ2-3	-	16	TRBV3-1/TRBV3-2	CASSHLAGASPDTQYF	TGTGCCAGCAGCCATTTGGCGGGGGCGAGTCCAGATACGCAGTATTTT
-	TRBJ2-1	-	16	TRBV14	CASSQRSVGAYNEQFF	TGTGCCAGCAGCCAAAGGTCCGTTGGGGCCTACAATGAGCAGTTCTTC